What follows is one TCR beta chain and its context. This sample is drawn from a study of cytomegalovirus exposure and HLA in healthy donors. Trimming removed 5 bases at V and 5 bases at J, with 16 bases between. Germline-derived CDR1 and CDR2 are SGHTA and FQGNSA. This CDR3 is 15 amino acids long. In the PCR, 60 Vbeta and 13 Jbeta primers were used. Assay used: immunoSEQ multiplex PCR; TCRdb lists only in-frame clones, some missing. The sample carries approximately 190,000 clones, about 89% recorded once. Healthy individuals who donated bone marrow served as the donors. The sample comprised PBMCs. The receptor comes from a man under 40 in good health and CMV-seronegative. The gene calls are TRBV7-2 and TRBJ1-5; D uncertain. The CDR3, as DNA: TGTGCCAGCAGCCCCCAAAGGACGGGATATCAGCCCCAGCATTTT. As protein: CASSPQRTGYQPQHF.